The 28 T cell receptor beta chains reported below all come from one sample, sequenced in a study of human T cells and chemical hapten exposure. The time point was: pre-sensitization, week 0. Treatment specified: therapeutic diphenylcyclopropenone sensitization with weekly scalp DPC. TCRdb processed the RACE reads anew with MiXCR; each CDR3 protein has one entry. Among more than 85,000 distinct CDR3 sequences listed, over 6.5% were seen once. Sequenced here: whole blood, sampled in connection with sensitization to the hapten diphenylcyclopropenone (DPC). The receptors were sampled from a middle-aged man with alopecia areata. Some clones in this sample may be carry-over from other donors' samples.

This clonotype appeared a few times. V and J are TRBV29-1 and TRBJ1-2; D is undetermined. The CDR3 spans 13 residues. The germline V gene encodes CDR1 SQVTM and CDR2 ANQGSEA. Trimming shortened V by 0 bases and J by 7 bases, and 12 bases separated the two germline ends. The CDR3 loop is CSVEDPGLSGYTF. The DNA of the CDR3 is TGCAGCGTTGAAGATCCCGGACTCTCTGGCTACACCTTC. Together with reference TRBV29-1 and TRBJ1-2, the CDR3 gives the full variable domain: SAVISQKPSRDICQRGTSLTIQCQVDSQVTMMFWYRQQPGQSLTLIATANQGSEATYESGFVIDKFPISRPNLTFSTLTVSNMSPEDSSIYLCSVEDPGLSGYTFGSGTRLTVV.

A few counts support this clonotype. The chain combines TRBV7-9 with TRBJ2-6; TRBD2 matches 7 bases. The J segment lost 6 bases and the V segment lost 5 bases, leaving 4 bases of the junction unmatched. This CDR3 is built from 14 residues. Germline CDR1 and CDR2: SEHNR and FQNEAQ (reference sequence). The CDR3 coding sequence is TGTGCCAGCAGCAGTAGCGGGCAGGCCAACGTCCTGACTTTC. The encoded protein is CASSSSGQANVLTF.

A few counts support this clonotype. The V call is TRBV20-1, the J call TRBJ1-6; 7 bases align to TRBD1. The trim removed 6 bases at V and 6 bases at J, leaving 8 bases unmatched. The CDR3 is made up of 14 amino acids. Germline V gene lookup returns CDR1 DFQATT and CDR2 SNEGSKA (reference sequence). Here the CDR3 reads CSARGVGANSPLHF. CDR3 DNA sequence: TGCAGTGCCAGGGGGGTTGGGGCTAATTCACCCCTCCACTTT.

This clonotype was seen only a few times. The chain is built from TRBV28 and TRBJ1-2; D is uncertain. The V end was cut by 11 bases, the J end by 2 bases, with 18 bases between. Germline CDR1 reads MDHEN; CDR2 reads SYDVKM. The CDR3 sequence is 14 residues long. The CDR3 DNA sequence: TGTGCCGGAAAACGATCGGGCGGGAACTATGGCTACACCTTC. It codes for CAGKRSGGNYGYTF.

This clonotype came up many times. The V call is TRBV15, the J call TRBJ2-3, with TRBD2 identical over 7 bases. The V gene end was trimmed by 8 bases and the J gene end by 5 bases; junction bases not matched to a gene: 10. CDR1 is LNHNV and CDR2 is YYDKDF in the germline V gene (reference sequence). The CDR3 has 14 residues. For the CDR3, the DNA is TGTGCCACCTCTAGGGAGGGGCGGAAAGATACGCAGTATTTT. This sequence encodes CATSREGRKDTQYF.

This clonotype was seen only a few times. The rearrangement joins TRBV29-1 to TRBJ1-1; D is undetermined. Trimming stripped 4 bases from V and 4 bases from J, with 13 bases between. CDR3 length: 13 residues. Germline CDR1 SQVTM, CDR2 ANQGSEA. The CDR3 DNA follows: TGCAGCGTTGTCCGAGGGTCTGGCACTGAAGCTTTCTTT. Its translation: CSVVRGSGTEAFF. Looking up the rest from reference TRBV29-1 and TRBJ1-1 gives the full variable domain: SAVISQKPSRDICQRGTSLTIQCQVDSQVTMMFWYRQQPGQSLTLIATANQGSEATYESGFVIDKFPISRPNLTFSTLTVSNMSPEDSSIYLCSVVRGSGTEAFFGQGTRLTVV.

This clonotype was detected ten times or more. J is TRBJ2-7 and V is TRBV18; tentatively, D is TRBD2 (5 bases). The CDR3 has 15 residues. CDR1 and CDR2 (germline): KGHSH, LQKENI. V was shortened by 5 bases and J by 2 bases, with 16 bases between the two germline ends. This CDR3 is CASSRASADTYEQYV. DNA of the CDR3: TGTGCCAGCTCAAGGGCGTCAGCGGATACCTACGAGCAGTACGTC.

This clonotype has at least ten counts. The chain recombines TRBV11-3 with TRBJ2-7; TRBD2 might be the D (6 bases). Germline CDR1 reads SGHNT; CDR2 reads YENEEA. This CDR3 comprises 14 residues. V was trimmed by 5 bases and J by 1 base, leaving 12 bases between them. This CDR3 reads CASSPRDGSYEQYV. The CDR3 DNA follows: TGTGCCAGCAGCCCGCGGGACGGTTCCTACGAGCAGTACGTC.

This rearrangement joins TRBV19 to TRBJ1-2; TRBD1 aligns across 7 bases. CDR1 is LNHDA and CDR2 is SQIVND in the germline V gene (reference sequence). The CDR3 sequence is 18 residues long. J gave up 0 bases and V 5 bases, and 15 bases lay outside the gene matches. The DNA of the CDR3 is TGTGCCAGTAGTGCCGACAGGGACTACCTTCTGGCTAACTATGGCTACACCTTC. Residues: CASSADRDYLLANYGYTF.

Only a few counts were recorded for this clonotype. The chain is built from TRBV27 and TRBJ2-2; no clear D. CDR3 length: 17 amino acids. V lost 0 bases and J lost 1, with 12 bases in between. Germline values: CDR1 MNHEY, CDR2 SMNVEV (reference sequence). CDR3 bases: TGTGCCAGCAGTTTATCGATTAAGGGTCGGAACACCGGGGAGCTGTTTTTT. Encoded protein: CASSLSIKGRNTGELFF.

This clonotype was recorded many times. This chain connects TRBV12-3 or TRBV12-4 to TRBJ2-4, with D perhaps given as TRBD1 or TRBD2 (5 bases each). There are 15 residues in the CDR3. V was pared by 0 bases and J by 9 bases, with 15 bases between. The CDR3 region has the DNA TGTGCCAGCAGTTTAGCAGAGGCAGGGCGGGTCATTCAGTACTTC. Residues: CASSLAEAGRVIQYF.

The chain is built from TRBV7-9 and TRBJ1-1, with D possibly TRBD1 on 5 matching bases. The length of the CDR3 is 14 residues. Per the germline V gene, CDR1 is SEHNR and CDR2 is FQNEAQ (reference sequence). V lost 2 bases to trimming and J lost 5 bases, with 12 bases between them. The DNA for the CDR3 is TGTGCCAGCAGCTTAATGCAGGGAGGAACTGAAGCTTTCTTT. The encoded protein is CASSLMQGGTEAFF.

Only a few counts were recorded for this clonotype. CDR3 bases: TGTGCCAGCAGCCAAGCGGCAGGGAGACAAGAGACCCAGTACTTC. Its protein product is CASSQAAGRQETQYF. V and J are TRBV3-1 and TRBJ2-5, with D perhaps given as TRBD1 or TRBD2 (5 bases each). Germline CDR1 reads LGHDT; CDR2 reads YNNKEL (reference sequence). The CDR3 is 15 amino acids. V lost 1 base and J lost 2, with 11 bases in between.

A few counts support this clonotype. This rearrangement joins TRBV19 to TRBJ1-1; D remains unclear. This CDR3 has 15 residues. CDR1 is LNHDA and CDR2 is SQIVND in the germline V gene (reference sequence). Trimming took off 8 bases at V and 3 bases at J, with 19 bases between the two ends. The CDR3 spells CASVPLKDRHTEAFF. The CDR3 bases are TGTGCCAGTGTCCCGCTTAAGGACCGCCACACTGAAGCTTTCTTT.

The sample holds many counts of this clonotype. V gene TRBV14 combines with J gene TRBJ2-1; D is unresolved. Germline CDR1 reads SGHDN; CDR2 reads FVKESK. The CDR3 sequence is 14 residues long. V was shortened by 2 bases and J by 8 bases, with 13 bases between the two germline ends. CDR3 sequence: CASSQKEAVDEQFF. In DNA, the CDR3 is TGTGCCAGCAGCCAAAAAGAGGCGGTGGATGAGCAGTTCTTC.

This clonotype was seen a few times. This chain links TRBV29-1 with TRBJ2-1; D remains unclear. Germline-derived CDR1 and CDR2 are SQVTM and ANQGSEA. The V end lost 8 bases, the J end lost 4 bases, and 15 bases lay between the germline ends. The CDR3 is 13 residues long. The DNA of the CDR3 is TGCAGCACCGTGGGCGGATTTTACAATGAGCAGTTCTTC. It yields the protein CSTVGGFYNEQFF.

The V call is TRBV4-3, the J call TRBJ1-4; 8 bases line up with TRBD1. CDR3 length: 15 amino acids. The trim removed 1 base at V and 5 bases at J, leaving 3 bases unmatched. CDR1 and CDR2 (germline): LGHNA, YSLEER. The CDR3 sequence is CASSQGTGLNEKLFF. For the CDR3, the DNA is TGCGCCAGCAGCCAAGGGACAGGGCTGAATGAAAAACTGTTTTTT.

This clonotype was seen many times. The chain links TRBV7-2 to TRBJ2-3; D possibly matches TRBD1 or TRBD2 (5 bases each). Germline CDR1 is SGHTA and CDR2 is FQGNSA. The CDR3 loop spans 16 amino acids. V was pared by 2 bases and J by 6 bases, with 18 bases between. CDR3 residues: CASSLTAGRQADTQYF. The CDR3 DNA sequence: TGTGCCAGCAGCTTAACGGCAGGGAGACAAGCGGATACGCAGTATTTT.

V and J are TRBV27 and TRBJ2-3; TRBD2 matches at 9 bases. Germline CDR1 and CDR2: MNHEY and SMNVEV (reference sequence). The CDR3 consists of 16 residues. V lost 3 bases, J lost 2 bases, and 6 bases stayed unmatched. CDR3 in DNA: TGTGCCAGCAGTTTTGATGTAGCGGGGGACACAGATACGCAGTATTTT. It is translated as CASSFDVAGDTDTQYF.

This clonotype was detected ten times or more. This chain joins TRBV6-1 and TRBJ2-7, with unresolved D. Germline assignment: CDR1 MNHNS and CDR2 SASEGT. Between the trimmed V and J ends, which lost 7 bases and 4 bases, there was a span of 20 bases. This CDR3 spans 15 amino acids. The CDR3 sequence: CASIKPPAFMYEQYV. The DNA of the CDR3 is TGTGCCAGCATTAAACCTCCCGCATTCATGTACGAGCAGTACGTC.

There are a few counts of this clonotype. The V gene is TRBV7-9, the J gene TRBJ2-3; D remains ambiguous. The CDR3 extends over 15 amino acids. The germline V and J ends were trimmed by 3 bases and 1 base, with 11 bases remaining between them. The V gene's germline CDR1 is SEHNR and CDR2 FQNEAQ (reference sequence). The CDR3 sequence: CASSFPSAGTDTQYF. In nucleotides, the CDR3 is TGTGCCAGCAGCTTCCCCTCGGCGGGCACAGATACGCAGTATTTT.

The chain couples TRBV12-3 or TRBV12-4 to TRBJ2-2; 11 positions agree with TRBD2. J gave up 1 base and V 6 bases, and 1 base lay outside the gene matches. The CDR3 has 15 amino acids. CDR3 region: CASSTSGRNTGELFF. In DNA, the CDR3 is TGTGCCAGCAGCACTAGCGGGAGGAACACCGGGGAGCTGTTTTTT.

This sequence joins TRBV30 and TRBJ1-2; 9 bases line up with TRBD1. This CDR3 comprises 14 residues. Germline CDR1 reads GTSNPN; CDR2 reads SVGIG (reference sequence). Germline trimming cut 3 bases from V and 6 bases from J; bases unmatched to any gene: 8. CDR3 protein: CAWRYGQGRDGYTF. The CDR3 region has the DNA TGTGCCTGGAGATACGGACAGGGGCGGGATGGCTACACCTTC.

This clonotype came up a few times. The chain has TRBV30 and TRBJ1-1; D is perhaps TRBD1 (5 bases). Germline lookup yields CDR1 GTSNPN and CDR2 SVGIG (reference sequence). The V end lost 8 bases, the J end lost 8 bases, and 15 bases lay between the germline ends. The CDR3 loop spans 11 amino acids. CDR3 in amino acids: CARKIGVEAFF. The CDR3 bases are TGTGCCCGAAAAATAGGGGTCGAAGCTTTCTTT.

This clonotype was picked up many times. This chain links TRBV11-3 with TRBJ2-2, with D possibly TRBD1 on 6 matching bases. The germline V and J ends were trimmed by 1 base and 4 bases, with 19 bases remaining between them. The CDR3 covers 18 residues. Per the germline V gene, CDR1 is SGHNT and CDR2 is YENEEA. For the CDR3, the DNA is TGTGCCAGCAGCTTAGGAGGGGGAGTATTCGGTGGCACCGGGGAGCTGTTTTTT. It translates to CASSLGGGVFGGTGELFF.

This clonotype has at least ten counts. This chain joins TRBV12-3 or TRBV12-4 and TRBJ2-2; 7 nucleotides match TRBD2. There are 13 residues in the CDR3. V was pared by 4 bases and J by 6 bases, with 2 bases of the junction left unmatched. The CDR3 here is CASSYLAAGELFF. The DNA of the CDR3 is TGTGCCAGCAGTTACCTAGCGGCCGGGGAGCTGTTTTTT.

There are many counts of this clonotype. The gene calls are TRBV11-1 and TRBJ2-1, with D tentatively TRBD1 (6 bases). Trimming cost V 5 bases and J 3 bases, with 14 bases left between them. CDR1 is SGHAT and CDR2 is FQDESV in the germline V gene (reference sequence). The CDR3 sequence is 15 residues long. CDR3 in DNA: TGTGCCAGCAGCGTCGACAGGTTCTTCTACAATGAGCAGTTCTTC. Encoded protein: CASSVDRFFYNEQFF.

This clonotype was observed at least ten times. This sequence joins TRBV28 and TRBJ1-5; D is unresolved. The CDR3 length is 14 residues. The germline V gene encodes CDR1 MDHEN and CDR2 SYDVKM. V dropped 6 bases and J dropped 0 bases, with 9 bases sitting between them. CDR3 sequence: CASRTEYSNQPQHF. As DNA, the CDR3 is TGTGCCAGCAGGACGGAGTATAGCAATCAGCCCCAGCATTTT.